One TCR beta chain is described in this entry. Germline V lookup: CDR1 MNHEY, CDR2 SMNVEV (reference sequence). V shed 5 bases and J shed 8 bases, with 15 bases lying between them. The CDR3 is 14 amino acids. Survey-level TCR beta sequencing used the immunoSEQ assay. Clones were sequenced by immunoSEQ multiplex PCR, and TCRdb holds only the in-frame ones, with some missing. The sample consists of tens of thousands of clones, around 93% of them appearing once. The sequence was collected from a man aged 40-55 years with rheumatoid arthritis. Sequencing input: PBMCs. The chain carries TRBV27 and TRBJ1-4; maybe TRBD1 (6 bases). The CDR3 sequence is CASSRRGGEEKLFF. The CDR3 DNA reads as TGTGCCAGCAGTCGCAGAGGGGGAGAGGAAAAACTGTTTTTT.